The present TCR beta chain was sequenced within a study of blood T cell repertoires in COVID-19. Participant age was roughly 18 to 90 years, and participants resided in 20 to 30 US areas. Participants reported their clinical history, and cohort assignment relied on those reports. Per the original data handling: Reference gene primer amplification gave nucleated cell count estimates. TCRdb's copy holds only in-frame clones and misses some; the assay was immunoSEQ multiplex PCR. V and J calls and clone size come straight from that table; D and trimming were deduced from the DNA. Found here are 260,000 or so clones, about 87% of them singletons; the top ten hold 2% to 3%. This clone appeared a few times. Looked up from germline, CDR1 is SGDLS and CDR2 is YYNGEE. After removal of 3 bases from V and 7 bases from J, the junction contained 5 bases not matched to a gene. The CDR3 is made up of 14 amino acids.

The J gene is TRBJ1-4, the V gene TRBV9; 8 bases align to TRBD1. Sequenced material: PBMCs or T cells enriched from blood (not recorded which). The receptor was derived from a young woman with acute COVID-19. In DNA, the CDR3 is TGTGCCAGCAGCGCGGGGACAGGCGGTGAAAAACTGTTTTTT. Its translation is CASSAGTGGEKLFF.